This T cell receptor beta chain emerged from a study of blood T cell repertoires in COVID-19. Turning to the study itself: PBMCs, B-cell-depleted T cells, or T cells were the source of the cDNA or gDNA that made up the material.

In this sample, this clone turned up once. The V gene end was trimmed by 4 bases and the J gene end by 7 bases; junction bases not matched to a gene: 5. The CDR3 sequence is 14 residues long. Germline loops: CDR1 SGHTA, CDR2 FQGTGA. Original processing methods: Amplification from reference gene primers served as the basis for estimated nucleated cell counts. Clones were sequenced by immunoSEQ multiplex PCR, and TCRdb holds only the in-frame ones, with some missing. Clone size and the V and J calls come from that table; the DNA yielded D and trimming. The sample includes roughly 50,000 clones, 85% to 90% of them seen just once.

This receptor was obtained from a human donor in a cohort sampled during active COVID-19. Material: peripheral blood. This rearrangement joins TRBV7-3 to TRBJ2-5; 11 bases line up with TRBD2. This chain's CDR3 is CASSSTSGIGTQYF. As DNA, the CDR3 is TGTGCCAGCAGCTCGACTAGCGGGATAGGGACCCAGTACTTC.